A single sample is the source of the 22 T cell receptor beta chains below, sequenced in a study of blood T cell repertoires in COVID-19. Sequencing was performed with immunoSEQ multiplex PCR; in TCRdb, only in-frame clones are kept and a portion is missing. The repertoire holds around 300,000 clones, roughly nine tenths seen once, with roughly 2.3% in the top ten. Sequenced material: PBMCs or T cells enriched from blood (not recorded which). The receptors originated from a woman under 30 who had recovered from COVID-19.

The chain recombines TRBV11-1 with TRBJ2-7, with TRBD1 matching 9 bases. This CDR3 region has 13 residues. The junction had 6 bases not matched to a gene; V was cut back by 5 bases and J by 7 bases. CDR1 SGHAT and CDR2 FQDESV come from the germline V gene (reference sequence). The DNA for the CDR3 is TGTGCCAGCAGCCTCGGGACAGGGCGGGAGCAGTACTTC. This sequence encodes CASSLGTGREQYF.

Concerning this clone: Other DNA sequences in this sample translate to the same CDR3. The chain is built from TRBV5-1 and TRBJ1-2, with TRBD1 matching over 9 bases. V lost 4 bases to trimming and J lost 2 bases; unmatched junction nucleotides: 3. Germline lookup yields CDR1 SGHRS and CDR2 YFSETQ. CDR3 length equals 14 residues. In DNA, the CDR3 is TGCGCCAGCAGCCCGACAGGGGGGAACTATGGCTACACCTTC. Encoded protein: CASSPTGGNYGYTF.

The J gene is TRBJ2-7, the V gene TRBV7-6, with a tentative D call TRBD2 (5 bases). Trimming removed 3 bases at V and 0 bases at J, with 6 bases between. CDR1 is SGHVS and CDR2 is FNYEAQ in the germline V gene. This CDR3 is 13 amino acids long. CDR3 protein: CASSFGSSYEQYF. In DNA form, the CDR3 reads TGTGCCAGCAGCTTTGGGAGCTCCTACGAGCAGTACTTC.

The rearrangement joins TRBV11-2 to TRBJ1-1, with unresolved D. V dropped 0 bases and J dropped 0 bases, with 5 bases sitting between them. This CDR3 spans 14 amino acids. Germline V lookup: CDR1 SGHAT, CDR2 FQNNGV. The CDR3 protein is CASSLDLLNTEAFF. CDR3 sequence (DNA): TGTGCCAGCAGCTTAGATCTCTTGAACACTGAAGCTTTCTTT.

The V gene is TRBV5-4, the J gene TRBJ2-7, with D tentatively TRBD1 (6 bases). Trimming left V 2 bases short and J 0 bases short, with 9 bases between. This CDR3 has 14 amino acids. Germline CDR1 and CDR2: SGHNT and YYREEE (reference sequence). This CDR3 reads CASSLQGHSYEQYF. As DNA, the CDR3 is TGTGCCAGCAGCTTACAGGGCCACTCCTACGAGCAGTACTTC.

The chain has TRBV6-1 and TRBJ2-1; D may be TRBD1 (6 bases). Germline-derived CDR1 and CDR2 are MNHNS and SASEGT. The V end lost 3 bases, the J end lost 3 bases, and 15 bases lay between the germline ends. The CDR3 spans 16 residues. DNA of the CDR3: TGTGCCAGCAGTGACCCCGCAGGGGTTCTCTACAATGAGCAGTTCTTC. This sequence encodes CASSDPAGVLYNEQFF.

The rearrangement joins TRBV28 to TRBJ2-7, with a possible D match to TRBD1 (6 bases). CDR1 and CDR2 (germline): MDHEN, SYDVKM. This CDR3 contains 12 residues. Trimming removed 6 bases at V and 6 bases at J, with 12 bases between. CDR3 sequence reads: CASSLGQIEQYF. For the CDR3, the DNA is TGTGCCAGCAGCTTAGGACAGATCGAGCAGTACTTC.

Note on this clone: Other DNA variants within this sample encode the same CDR3. The rearrangement links TRBV19 to TRBJ2-7; 8 positions agree with TRBD1. The CDR3 consists of 13 residues. V was clipped by 3 bases and J by 4 bases; unmatched bases: 2. CDR1 is LNHDA and CDR2 is SQIVND in the germline V gene (reference sequence). The CDR3 DNA sequence: TGTGCCAGTAGTATCAGACAGGGGTACGAGCAGTACTTC. Its translation: CASSIRQGYEQYF.

The V gene is TRBV3-1 (or the pseudogene TRBV3-2), the J gene TRBJ2-3; perhaps TRBD2 as D (5 bases). The V gene lost 6 bases and the J gene lost 2 bases, with 12 bases spanning the gap. There are 14 residues in the CDR3. CDR1 is LGHDT and CDR2 is YNNKEL in the germline V gene (reference sequence). Written as DNA, the CDR3 is TGTGCCAGCAGGAGAGGGCGTAACACAGATACGCAGTATTTT. It encodes CASRRGRNTDTQYF.

The J gene is TRBJ1-1, the V gene TRBV18; 7 positions match TRBD1. Germline lookup yields CDR1 KGHSH and CDR2 LQKENI. This CDR3 has 15 residues. The V segment lost 3 bases and the J segment 1 base; nucleotides outside the gene matches: 5. CDR3 DNA: TGTGCCAGCTCACCCCCGACAGGGAGGAACACTGAAGCTTTCTTT. Amino acids: CASSPPTGRNTEAFF.

CDR3 nucleotides: TGTGCCATCAGTGAGTCGTCCCCAGGTAGCAATCAGCCCCAGCATTTT. Translated, it gives CAISESSPGSNQPQHF. The genes are TRBV10-3 and TRBJ1-5; D ambiguous. Germline CDR1 ENHRY, CDR2 SYGVKD. V was pared by 0 bases and J by 0 bases, with 9 bases between. This CDR3 is 16 amino acids long.

The rearrangement joins TRBV5-1 to TRBJ2-2; 9 bases match TRBD2. The germline V gene encodes CDR1 SGHRS and CDR2 YFSETQ. Trimming cost V 2 bases and J 5 bases; bases outside gene matches: 4. CDR3 length equals 15 residues. In nucleotides, the CDR3 is TGCGCCAGCAGCTTAGGAGGACTAGCGACCGGGGAGCTGTTTTTT. This sequence encodes CASSLGGLATGELFF.

The chain is built from TRBV6-5 and TRBJ2-1; TRBD1 matches 9 bases. CDR3 size: 15 residues. Losses at the gene ends were 0 bases for V and 7 bases for J; bases not matched to a gene: 4. Germline V CDR1 and CDR2: MNHEY, SVGAGI. The CDR3 region is CASSYSGQGLNEQFF. The DNA for the CDR3 is TGTGCCAGCAGTTACTCGGGACAGGGATTGAATGAGCAGTTCTTC.

This chain uses TRBV18 with TRBJ1-1; D might be TRBD1 (5 bases). Trimming left V 0 bases short and J 4 bases short, with 12 bases between. The length of the CDR3 is 15 residues. Germline V gene lookup returns CDR1 KGHSH and CDR2 LQKENI. The CDR3, as DNA: TGTGCCAGCTCACCACCGCAGGGATGGGCCACTGAAGCTTTCTTT. It translates to CASSPPQGWATEAFF.

V gene TRBV27 combines with J gene TRBJ2-2; D unclear. CDR1 and CDR2 (germline): MNHEY, SMNVEV (reference sequence). CDR3 length: 15 amino acids. With 6 bases removed from V and 1 base from J, the gap between germline ends came to 12 bases. CDR3 region: CASSRSFLNTGELFF. The CDR3 DNA reads TGTGCCAGCAGCCGGTCCTTTCTGAACACCGGGGAGCTGTTTTTT.

The V call is TRBV5-1, the J call TRBJ1-1; D remains unclear. The V gene's germline CDR1 is SGHRS and CDR2 YFSETQ. The V end lost 1 base, the J end lost 5 bases, and 12 bases lay between the germline ends. The CDR3 runs to 14 residues. DNA of the CDR3: TGCGCCAGCAGCTTGTGGCCTTCGGGAACTGAAGCTTTCTTT. As protein: CASSLWPSGTEAFF.

This chain links TRBV7-9 with TRBJ2-2, with a weak D call TRBD1 (5 bases). The V end was cut by 2 bases, the J end by 5 bases, with 6 bases between. CDR3 size: 13 residues. CDR1 is SEHNR and CDR2 is FQNEAQ in the germline V gene (reference sequence). This CDR3 reads CASSLRGTGELFF. In DNA, the CDR3 is TGTGCCAGCAGCTTAAGGGGAACCGGGGAGCTGTTTTTT.

The rearrangement links TRBV30 to TRBJ2-1; D ambiguous. The CDR3 sequence is 13 residues long. The V and J ends lost 5 bases and 0 bases respectively, with 8 bases between them. The germline V gene has CDR1 GTSNPN and CDR2 SVGIG (reference sequence). In nucleotides, the CDR3 is TGTGCCTGGGCGGTAAGCTCCTACAATGAGCAGTTCTTC. Its protein product is CAWAVSSYNEQFF.

The gene calls are TRBV12-3 or TRBV12-4 and TRBJ1-1; 7 bases align to TRBD1. With 7 bases clipped from V and 8 bases from J, the junction kept 10 bases outside the gene matches. The length of the CDR3 is 13 residues. CDR3 sequence (DNA): TGTGCCAGCACCCGTGGGGTGGACAGGGAAGCTTTCTTT. It specifies CASTRGVDREAFF.

V is TRBV3-1 (or the pseudogene TRBV3-2) and J is TRBJ2-3, with 9 nucleotides matching TRBD1. Germline trimming cut 5 bases from V and 1 base from J; bases unmatched to any gene: 4. The CDR3 contains 15 residues. The germline V gene encodes CDR1 LGHDT and CDR2 YNNKEL (reference sequence). The DNA of the CDR3 is TGTGCCAGCAGCTTCGGGGACAGGGGCACAGATACGCAGTATTTT. Its translation is CASSFGDRGTDTQYF.

The V call is TRBV12-3 or TRBV12-4, the J call TRBJ2-2; D call uncertain. The length of the CDR3 is 12 residues. Deletions cut 8 bases from V and 5 bases from J, with 9 bases between. The CDR3 region is CASEERTGELFF. The CDR3 nucleotides are TGTGCCAGCGAGGAGAGGACCGGGGAGCTGTTTTTT.

This clone came up a few times. The J gene is TRBJ2-1, the V gene TRBV20-1; 9 positions match TRBD2. Germline loops: CDR1 DFQATT, CDR2 SNEGSKA (reference sequence). The CDR3 contains 17 residues. Trimming removed 3 bases from V and 4 bases from J; junction bases left unmatched: 13. CDR3 bases: TGCAGTGCTAGTACCCCCGGGGCTAGCGGGGCTTACAATGAGCAGTTCTTC. Its translation: CSASTPGASGAYNEQFF.